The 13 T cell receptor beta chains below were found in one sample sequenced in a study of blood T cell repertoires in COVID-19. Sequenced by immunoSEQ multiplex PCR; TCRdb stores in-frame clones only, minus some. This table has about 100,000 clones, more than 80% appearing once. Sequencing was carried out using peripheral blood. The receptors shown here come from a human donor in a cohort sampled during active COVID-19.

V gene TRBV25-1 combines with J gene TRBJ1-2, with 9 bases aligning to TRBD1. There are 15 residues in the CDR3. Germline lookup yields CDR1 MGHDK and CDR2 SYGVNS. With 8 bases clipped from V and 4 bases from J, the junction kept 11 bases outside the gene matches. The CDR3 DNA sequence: TGTGCCAGCTCCCCCGGGACAGGGATCTCCTATGGCTACACCTTC. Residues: CASSPGTGISYGYTF.

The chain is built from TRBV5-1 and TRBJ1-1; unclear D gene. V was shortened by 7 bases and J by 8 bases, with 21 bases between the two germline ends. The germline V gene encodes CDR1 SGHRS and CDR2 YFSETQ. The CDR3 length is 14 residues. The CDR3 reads CASRPGGGTREAFF. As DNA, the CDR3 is TGCGCCAGCCGACCCGGCGGCGGAACTCGAGAAGCTTTCTTT.

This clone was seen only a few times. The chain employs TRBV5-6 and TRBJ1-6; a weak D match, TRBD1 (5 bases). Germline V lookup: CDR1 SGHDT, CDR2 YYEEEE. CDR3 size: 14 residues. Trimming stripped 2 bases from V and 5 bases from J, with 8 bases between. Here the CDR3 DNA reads TGTGCCAGCAGCTTTGACAGAAATAATTCACCCCTCCACTTT. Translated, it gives CASSFDRNNSPLHF.

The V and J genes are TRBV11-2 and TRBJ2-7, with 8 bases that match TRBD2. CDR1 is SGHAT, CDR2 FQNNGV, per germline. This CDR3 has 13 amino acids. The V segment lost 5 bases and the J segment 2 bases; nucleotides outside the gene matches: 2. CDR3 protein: CASSSGGPYEQYF. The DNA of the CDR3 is TGTGCCAGCAGCAGCGGGGGCCCCTACGAGCAGTACTTC.

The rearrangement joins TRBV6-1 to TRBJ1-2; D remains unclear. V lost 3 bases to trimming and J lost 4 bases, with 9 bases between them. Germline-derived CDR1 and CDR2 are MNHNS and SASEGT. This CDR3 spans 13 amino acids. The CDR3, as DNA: TGTGCCAGCAGTGAGATTTGGCCCTATGGCTACACCTTC. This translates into CASSEIWPYGYTF.

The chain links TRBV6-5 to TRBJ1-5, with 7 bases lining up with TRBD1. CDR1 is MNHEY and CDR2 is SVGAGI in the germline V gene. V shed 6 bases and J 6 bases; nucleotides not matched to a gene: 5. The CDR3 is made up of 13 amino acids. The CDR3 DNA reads TGTGCCAGCAGCCTTAACAGGGGTCAGCCCCAGCATTTT. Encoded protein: CASSLNRGQPQHF.

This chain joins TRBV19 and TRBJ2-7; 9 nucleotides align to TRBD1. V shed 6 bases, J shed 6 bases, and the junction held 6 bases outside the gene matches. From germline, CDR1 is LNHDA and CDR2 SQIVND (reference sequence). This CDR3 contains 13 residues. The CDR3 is CASRAGTGPEQYF. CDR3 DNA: TGTGCCAGTAGAGCCGGGACAGGGCCCGAGCAGTACTTC.

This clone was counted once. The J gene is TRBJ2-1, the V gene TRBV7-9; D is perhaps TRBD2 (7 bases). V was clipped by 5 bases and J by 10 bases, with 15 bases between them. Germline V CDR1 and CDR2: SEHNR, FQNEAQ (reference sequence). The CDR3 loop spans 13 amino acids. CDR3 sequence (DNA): TGTGCCAGCAGCCTCCGGGGGGCTGGGGAGCAGTTCTTC. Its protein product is CASSLRGAGEQFF.

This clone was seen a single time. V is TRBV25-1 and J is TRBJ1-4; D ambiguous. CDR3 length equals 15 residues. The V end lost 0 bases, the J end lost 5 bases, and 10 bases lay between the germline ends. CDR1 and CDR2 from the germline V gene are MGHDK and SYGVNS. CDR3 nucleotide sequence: TGTGCCAGCAGTGAATATCCGCCGGGAAATGAAAAACTGTTTTTT. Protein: CASSEYPPGNEKLFF.

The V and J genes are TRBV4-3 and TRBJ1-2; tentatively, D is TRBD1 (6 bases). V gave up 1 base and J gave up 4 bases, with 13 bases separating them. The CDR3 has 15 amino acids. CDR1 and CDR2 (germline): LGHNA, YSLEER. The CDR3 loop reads CASSQVQGLGYGYTF. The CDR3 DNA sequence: TGCGCCAGCAGCCAAGTCCAGGGGTTGGGCTATGGCTACACCTTC.

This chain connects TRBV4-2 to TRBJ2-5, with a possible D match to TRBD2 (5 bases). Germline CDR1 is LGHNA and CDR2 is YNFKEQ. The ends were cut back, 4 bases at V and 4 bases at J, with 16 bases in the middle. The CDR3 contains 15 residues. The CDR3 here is CASSLQLATGETQYF. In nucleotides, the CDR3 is TGTGCCAGCAGCCTCCAGCTAGCAACGGGAGAGACCCAGTACTTC.

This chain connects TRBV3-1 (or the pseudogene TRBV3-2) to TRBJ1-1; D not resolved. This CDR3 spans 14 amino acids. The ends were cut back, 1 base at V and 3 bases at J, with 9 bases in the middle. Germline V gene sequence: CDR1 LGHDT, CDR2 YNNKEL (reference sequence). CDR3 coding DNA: TGTGCCAGCAGCCAAGCGCGGGGATACACTGAAGCTTTCTTT. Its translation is CASSQARGYTEAFF.

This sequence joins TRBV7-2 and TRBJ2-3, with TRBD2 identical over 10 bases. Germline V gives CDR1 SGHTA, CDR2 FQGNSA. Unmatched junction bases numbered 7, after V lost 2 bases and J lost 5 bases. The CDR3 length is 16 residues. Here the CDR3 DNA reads TGTGCCAGCAGCTTAATGGGGGGACTAGCGAGAGATACGCAGTATTTT. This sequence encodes CASSLMGGLARDTQYF.